This record looks at one T cell receptor beta chain sequence and its context. The junction and the germline gene differ at one end; a read error may be behind it. The record originates from a study of tumor-infiltrating lymphocytes in primary liver carcinoma. Synthesis of TCR beta cDNA was carried out from 450 to 650 ng total RNA with a constant-region primer. The TCR beta library was amplified through three nested multiplex PCR rounds in a modified ARM-PCR procedure. In the first two PCR rounds, TRBV1-TRBV30 forward primers were paired with a C-beta reverse primer, and each round lasted around 10 cycles. TCRdb recomputed calls from the multiplex PCR reads with MiXCR, one row per CDR3 protein. The sample contains 120,000 or so distinct CDR3 sequences, about 68% of which appear only once. CDR3 length: 18 residues. The germline gives CDR1 SGHVS, CDR2 FQNEAQ. Co-extracted RNA and DNA came from roughly 20-30 mg of unsorted bulk tissue.

The rearrangement joins TRBV7-8 to TRBJ2-6; 11 nucleotides agree with TRBD1. Sequences were obtained from liver tumor tissue from sampling region 1. Subset reported: tumor region T1, superior pole. This TCR was recovered from a woman aged 55-69 years with primary liver carcinoma and hepatitis B virus infection. The CDR3 bases are TGTGTCAGCAGCTCAATGGACAGGGGGCGTGCTGGGGCCAACGTCCTGACTTTC. Its translation: CVSSSMDRGRAGANVLTF.